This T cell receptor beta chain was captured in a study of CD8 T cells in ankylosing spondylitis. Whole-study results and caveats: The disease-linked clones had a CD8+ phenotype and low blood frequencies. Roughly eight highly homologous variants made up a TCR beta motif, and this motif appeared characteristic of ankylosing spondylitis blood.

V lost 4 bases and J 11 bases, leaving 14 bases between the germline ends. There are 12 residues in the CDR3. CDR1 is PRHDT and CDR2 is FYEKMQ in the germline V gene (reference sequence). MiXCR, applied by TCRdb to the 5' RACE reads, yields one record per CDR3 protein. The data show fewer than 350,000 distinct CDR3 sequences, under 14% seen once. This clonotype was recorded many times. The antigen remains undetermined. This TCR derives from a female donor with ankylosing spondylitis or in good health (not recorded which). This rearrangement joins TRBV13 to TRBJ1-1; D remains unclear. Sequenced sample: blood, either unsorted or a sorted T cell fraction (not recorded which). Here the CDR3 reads CASSSRGKAAFF. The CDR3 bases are TGTGCCAGCAGCTCTCGGGGAAAAGCGGCTTTCTTT.